The rows below give T cell receptor beta chains drawn from one sample of a study of CD8 T cells in ankylosing spondylitis. TCRdb reanalysed the 5' RACE reads using MiXCR and keeps one entry per CDR3 protein. The sample has roughly 160,000 distinct CDR3 sequences, 9.8% seen once. Sample: blood, either unsorted or a sorted T cell fraction (not recorded which). These receptors came from a female donor with ankylosing spondylitis or in good health (not recorded which). Both conserved end residues are part of each CDR3. A D gene is named only where the DNA matches it firmly. A clone size is listed for some rows: how often the clone was seen (once, few, many), or a class if it is expanded.

clone_size d_call j_call v_call cdr3_aa cdr3_nt
few NA TRBJ2-1 TRBV27 CASRETYNEQFF TGTGCCAGCAGGGAGACTTACAATGAGCAGTTCTTC
NA TRBD2 TRBJ2-1 TRBV28 CASSLLAGSPNEQFF TGTGCCAGCAGCCTTCTAGCGGGATCCCCCAATGAGCAGTTCTTC
few NA TRBJ2-7 TRBV4-2 CASSQVDSYEQYF TGTGCCAGCAGCCAAGTGGACAGTTACGAGCAGTACTTC
NA NA TRBJ2-7 TRBV6-5 CASSYSKIRGYEQYF TGTGCCAGCAGTTACTCGAAAATCCGGGGGTACGAGCAGTACTTC
few NA TRBJ1-5 TRBV24-1 CATSDLGQPQHF TGTGCCACCAGTGATTTGGGGCAGCCCCAGCATTTT
few TRBD1 TRBJ2-3 TRBV30 CASDRGPGTDTQYF TGTGCCTCTGACAGGGGGCCCGGCACAGATACGCAGTATTTT
few NA TRBJ1-4 TRBV28 CASSFRVGEKLFF TGTGCCAGCAGTTTCAGGGTAGGGGAAAAACTGTTTTTT
NA NA TRBJ1-1 TRBV4-3 CASSQGRYMNTEAFF TGCGCCAGCAGCCAAGGACGGTACATGAACACTGAAGCTTTCTTT
few TRBD2 TRBJ2-1 TRBV27 CASSLSGILAGPNEQFF TGTGCCAGCAGTTTATCGGGGATCCTAGCGGGACCCAATGAGCAGTTCTTC
few NA TRBJ1-2 TRBV7-2 CASSYGLSGDYGYTF TGTGCCAGCAGCTATGGACTCTCCGGGGACTATGGCTACACCTTC
NA NA TRBJ2-1 TRBV5-1 CASSLAYSYNEQFF TGCGCCAGCAGCTTGGCCTACTCCTACAATGAGCAGTTCTTC
many TRBD1 TRBJ1-3 TRBV12-5 CASGLTGTGSGNTIYF TGTGCTAGTGGTCTGACCGGGACAGGTTCTGGAAACACCATATATTTT
many NA TRBJ2-3 TRBV12-3/TRBV12-4 CASSLAEGEWGDTQYF TGTGCCAGCAGTTTGGCCGAAGGGGAATGGGGAGATACGCAGTATTTT
many NA TRBJ2-2 TRBV9 CASSPSGTPNTGELFF TGTGCCAGCAGCCCTTCCGGGACTCCGAACACCGGGGAGCTGTTTTTT
NA TRBD1 TRBJ2-7 TRBV12-3/TRBV12-4 CASSGQGALEQYF TGTGCCAGCTCCGGACAGGGGGCCTTGGAGCAGTACTTC
NA NA TRBJ2-1 TRBV4-3 CASSQSLLDRYNEQFF TGCGCCAGCAGCCAATCCCTCCTGGACAGATACAATGAGCAGTTCTTC
few NA TRBJ2-1 TRBV7-6 CASSLRGPLGNEQFF TGTGCCAGCAGCCTGCGGGGCCCCCTAGGGAATGAGCAGTTCTTC
NA NA TRBJ2-1 TRBV7-9 CASSPNSYNEQFF TGTGCCAGCAGCCCCAACAGTTACAATGAGCAGTTCTTC
many NA TRBJ2-1 TRBV5-5 CASSPDWNEQFF TGTGCCAGCAGCCCCGACTGGAATGAGCAGTTCTTC
NA NA TRBJ1-3 TRBV20-1 CSAKTGNTIYF TGCAGTGCCAAAACTGGAAACACCATATATTTT
many NA TRBJ1-1 TRBV12-3/TRBV12-4 CASSWGGPNTEAFF TGTGCCAGCAGTTGGGGTGGTCCGAACACTGAAGCTTTCTTT
NA NA TRBJ1-1 TRBV7-9 CASSLALGAEAFF TGTGCCAGCAGCTTAGCGCTAGGGGCTGAAGCTTTCTTT
many NA TRBJ2-7 TRBV4-3 CASSQAPGYEQYF TGCGCCAGCAGCCAAGCCCCCGGTTACGAGCAGTACTTC
many TRBD1 TRBJ1-2 TRBV15 CATSPRRQGFHGYTF TGTGCCACCAGCCCTCGACGACAGGGGTTCCATGGCTACACCTTC
NA NA TRBJ2-1 TRBV5-5 CASSVDVTNEQFF TGTGCCAGCAGCGTGGACGTTACCAATGAGCAGTTCTTC
many TRBD1 TRBJ1-2 TRBV12-3/TRBV12-4 CASSPDRDGYTF TGTGCCAGCAGTCCCGACAGGGATGGCTACACCTTC
many TRBD2 TRBJ2-3 TRBV9 CASSPGGEDTQYF TGTGCCAGCAGCCCCGGGGGGGAAGATACGCAGTATTTT
few NA TRBJ1-2 TRBV27 CASSLLGGGGYTF TGTGCCAGCAGTTTACTCGGTGGGGGGGGCTACACCTTC
few NA TRBJ2-7 TRBV29-1 CSVGSGDPYEQYF TGCAGCGTTGGTTCAGGGGACCCCTACGAGCAGTACTTC
few NA TRBJ2-1 TRBV20-1 CSARERSSYNEQFF TGCAGTGCTAGAGAGCGGAGCTCCTACAATGAGCAGTTCTTC
many TRBD1 TRBJ2-7 TRBV20-1 CSARDRGTVSYEQYF TGCAGTGCTAGAGATCGTGGGACAGTCTCCTACGAGCAGTACTTC
few TRBD1 TRBJ2-1 TRBV7-6 CASTLNPGQGANEQFF TGTGCCAGCACCCTTAACCCGGGACAGGGGGCGAATGAGCAGTTCTTC
few TRBD1 TRBJ2-2 TRBV5-6 CASSFEWDRSDTGELFF TGTGCCAGCAGCTTTGAATGGGACAGGTCGGACACCGGGGAGCTGTTTTTT
NA NA TRBJ1-2 TRBV4-3 CASSPMWIGEGSYGYTF TGCGCCAGCAGCCCAATGTGGATCGGGGAGGGGAGCTATGGCTACACCTTC
few TRBD2 TRBJ2-1 TRBV7-8 CASSLIPAGGPYEQFF TGTGCCAGCAGCTTAATACCAGCGGGAGGGCCATATGAGCAGTTCTTC
NA NA TRBJ2-2 TRBV9 CASSVSGSPNTGELFF TGTGCCAGCAGCGTAAGTGGTTCGCCGAACACCGGGGAGCTGTTTTTT
many NA TRBJ2-7 TRBV7-9 CASSPPGQRSYEQYF TGTGCCAGCAGCCCCCCGGGACAAAGGTCCTACGAGCAGTACTTC
few NA TRBJ2-1 TRBV6-5 CASSYYGSVSEGEQFF TGTGCCAGCAGTTACTATGGGAGTGTCTCCGAAGGTGAGCAGTTCTTC
NA NA TRBJ2-3 TRBV16 CASSQSFADTQYF TGTGCCAGCAGCCAATCGTTCGCAGATACGCAGTATTTT
few NA TRBJ1-1 TRBV19 CASSIGRGTEAFF TGTGCCAGTAGTATTGGCAGAGGCACTGAAGCTTTCTTT
many NA TRBJ1-2 TRBV4-2 CASSQTAANYGYTF TGTGCCAGCAGCCAAACAGCAGCTAACTATGGCTACACCTTC
few NA TRBJ2-3 TRBV7-9 CASSLALGGITDTQYF TGTGCCAGCAGCTTAGCGCTGGGGGGCATCACAGATACGCAGTATTTT
many TRBD1 TRBJ2-1 TRBV28 CASKETGGYNEQFF TGTGCCAGCAAAGAGACAGGGGGCTACAATGAGCAGTTCTTC
NA NA TRBJ1-1 TRBV20-1 CSARDPRVAEAFF TGCAGTGCTAGAGATCCCCGAGTGGCTGAAGCTTTCTTT
few NA TRBJ1-3 TRBV4-3 CASSQDQGWDGNTIYF TGCGCCAGCAGCCAAGATCAGGGATGGGATGGAAACACCATATATTTT
NA TRBD2 TRBJ2-1 TRBV2 CASSEALAGGPWEQFF TGTGCCAGCAGTGAAGCGCTAGCGGGAGGGCCCTGGGAGCAGTTCTTC
many TRBD2 TRBJ2-1 TRBV9 CASSDGTSSHLF TGTGCCAGCAGCGACGGGACTAGCTCTCATCTCTTC
few NA TRBJ2-5 TRBV20-1 CSARDGREETQYF TGCAGTGCTAGAGATGGCAGGGAAGAGACCCAGTACTTC
few NA TRBJ1-1 TRBV5-6 CASSPPRYSSTEAFF TGTGCCAGCAGCCCTCCCCGTTACTCGAGTACTGAAGCTTTCTTT
many TRBD1 TRBJ2-7 TRBV4-3 CASSQEWDSAYEQYF TGCGCCAGCAGCCAAGAATGGGACAGTGCCTACGAGCAGTACTTC
NA TRBD2 TRBJ2-1 TRBV7-8 CASSFGTSGSFDNEQFF TGTGCCAGCAGCTTTGGGACTAGCGGGAGTTTCGACAATGAGCAGTTCTTC
NA TRBD1 TRBJ2-6 TRBV9 CASSVPYALDRDHSGANVLTF TGTGCCAGCAGCGTGCCCTACGCTTTGGACAGGGACCACTCTGGGGCCAACGTCCTGACTTTC
NA TRBD2 TRBJ2-5 TRBV20-1 CSASEGGLRGTQYF TGCAGTGCTAGCGAGGGAGGGCTTCGCGGGACCCAGTACTTC
many NA TRBJ2-3 TRBV12-3/TRBV12-4 CASRSVREDTQYF TGTGCCAGCAGGTCGGTCAGGGAAGATACGCAGTATTTT
NA NA TRBJ1-1 TRBV27 CASSWAVGTEAFF TGTGCCAGCAGTTGGGCGGTGGGCACTGAAGCTTTCTTT
few TRBD2 TRBJ2-5 TRBV4-3 CASSQGMGREETQYF TGCGCCAGCAGCCAAGGAATGGGGAGGGAAGAGACCCAGTACTTC
NA NA TRBJ2-7 TRBV10-3 CAISEGSGSEISYEQYF TGTGCCATCAGTGAAGGTTCAGGTTCTGAGATTTCCTACGAGCAGTACTTC